The clone carrying this TCR beta chain has just a few counts. Using its own MiXCR run on the 5' RACE reads, TCRdb lists one record per CDR3 protein. The repertoire holds 45,000 to 60,000 distinct CDR3 sequences, with roughly 19% as singletons. These data come from a study of chronic HIV infection and antiretroviral therapy. Sequenced material: peripheral blood. The origin of this receptor is an adult who had HIV and had not received antiretroviral therapy, or was an uninfected healthy control (not recorded which).

The CDR3 DNA sequence: TGTGCCAGCAGCTTAGTAGCGGGATCTAGCACAGATACGCAGTATTTT. Its protein product is CASSLVAGSSTDTQYF. The chain carries TRBV11-3 and TRBJ2-3; 8 positions agree with TRBD2. The V gene's germline CDR1 is SGHNT and CDR2 YENEEA. CDR3 size: 16 residues. The J segment lost 0 bases and the V segment lost 1 base, leaving 3 bases of the junction unmatched.